Sequencing of this TCR beta chain was carried out in a study of beta chain features in type 1 diabetes. Findings and caveats of the study: All four CD4+ subsets from Type 1 diabetes patients carried moderately but significantly shorter TCRB CDR3s. VDJ junctions in type 1 diabetes patients carried more deletions and fewer insertions. Unsettled here was the matter of whether HLA type influences TCRB rearrangement.

Of note for this clone: What it binds is unknown.

Of the isolated RNA, all was reverse transcribed, and so the sequenced material was expressed TCRB transcripts. The table came from immunoSEQ multiplex PCR; TCRdb's copy has only in-frame clones and leaves some out. Found here are around 150,000 clones, around 9% of them singletons; the top ten hold under 0.75%. With 8 bases clipped from V and 10 bases from J, the junction kept 6 bases outside the gene matches. Germline V gene sequence: CDR1 LNHDA, CDR2 SQIVND (reference sequence). The CDR3 runs 12 residues. Cell sorting via CD45RO/CCR7/CD25/CD127/CD95/CD27 was performed to obtain CD4+ naive, central memory, regulatory and stem cell-like memory cells.

The clonotype was recovered from a woman between 25 and 40 years old with type 1 diabetes. J is TRBJ1-5 and V is TRBV19; 9 positions agree with TRBD1. Sample: central memory CD4+ T cells from blood. The CDR3 DNA follows: TGTGCCAGTCGGACAGGGGCAGAACCCCAGCATTTT. Its translation is CASRTGAEPQHF.